This passage covers 12 T cell receptor beta chains from one sample sequenced in a study of identical twins (dated by TCRdb to the mid-2010s). Library preparation was by 5' RACE. This sample was sequenced with an Illumina HiSeq 2000. TCRdb trimmed the raw reads at Q25, called clones with MiXCR and kept productive beta chains. Each CDR3 protein appears once, grouped with its most common genes and DNA. This sample comprises 400,000 to 550,000 distinct CDR3 sequences, roughly 26% of them detected only once. The leading ten clones occupy around 3% of the sample. This same sample was also part of a study on T cells expressing NK-cell markers.

Sequencing was carried out using CD4+ T cells sorted from blood. These receptors originate from a young woman in good health.

This clonotype was counted between two and nine times. This chain connects TRBV27 to TRBJ2-1, with D unclear. The germline V and J ends were trimmed by 6 bases and 4 bases, with 10 bases remaining between them. CDR1 MNHEY and CDR2 SMNVEV come from the germline V gene (reference sequence). This CDR3 is built from 13 residues. CDR3 DNA sequence: TGTGCCAGCAGCCGGGCAGAATACAATGAGCAGTTCTTC. It codes for CASSRAEYNEQFF.

The V and J genes are TRBV7-3 and TRBJ2-4; the match to TRBD2 covers 9 bases. This CDR3 is built from 16 residues. V lost 5 bases, J lost 0 bases, and 5 bases stayed unmatched. Germline V gene sequence: CDR1 SGHTA, CDR2 FQGTGA. CDR3 protein: CASSPRGGLAKNIQYF. In nucleotides, the CDR3 is TGTGCCAGCAGCCCGCGGGGGGGATTAGCCAAAAACATTCAGTACTTC.

The chain uses TRBV7-9 and TRBJ1-1; D not certain. There are 15 residues in the CDR3. Deletions cut 1 base from V and 3 bases from J, with 12 bases between. Germline CDR1 and CDR2: SEHNR and FQNEAQ (reference sequence). The CDR3 loop is CASSLGSRLDTEAFF. The CDR3 DNA is TGTGCCAGCAGCTTAGGCAGCCGGTTAGACACTGAAGCTTTCTTT.

This clonotype was counted a few times. The gene calls are TRBV9 and TRBJ2-6; D is unclear. The CDR3 is 14 amino acids. V was trimmed by 0 bases and J by 1 base, leaving 2 bases between them. The germline V gene has CDR1 SGDLS and CDR2 YYNGEE. The CDR3 region has the DNA TGTGCCAGCAGCGTAGCTTCTGGGGCCAACGTCCTGACTTTC. It yields the protein CASSVASGANVLTF.

The chain combines TRBV18 with TRBJ2-1; D perhaps matches TRBD1 (6 bases). The ends were cut back, 8 bases at V and 9 bases at J, with 17 bases in the middle. The CDR3 has 13 residues. Per the germline V gene, CDR1 is KGHSH and CDR2 is LQKENI. CDR3 coding DNA: TGTGCCAGCATCCGGCAGGGGAGAGGTGAGCAGTTCTTC. Protein sequence: CASIRQGRGEQFF.

This chain links TRBV3-1 with TRBJ2-3, with TRBD1 identical over 9 bases. Trimming removed 5 bases from V and 4 bases from J; junction bases left unmatched: 4. In germline, CDR1 is LGHDT, CDR2 YNNKEL (reference sequence). The length of the CDR3 is 14 residues. This CDR3 is CASSDRGNADTQYF. The CDR3 coding sequence is TGTGCCAGCAGCGACAGGGGGAACGCAGATACGCAGTATTTT.

The gene calls are TRBV11-2 and TRBJ2-3; D may be TRBD2 (5 bases). With 5 bases removed from V and 3 bases from J, the gap between germline ends came to 18 bases. This CDR3 is built from 16 residues. Germline values: CDR1 SGHAT, CDR2 FQNNGV. The CDR3 here is CASSPWVRDSTDTQYF. Here the CDR3 DNA reads TGTGCCAGCAGCCCTTGGGTGAGGGATAGTACAGATACGCAGTATTTT.

V and J are TRBV20-1 and TRBJ2-5; 12 nucleotides agree with TRBD2. The J segment lost 3 bases and the V segment lost 3 bases, leaving 5 bases of the junction unmatched. Germline CDR1 reads DFQATT; CDR2 reads SNEGSKA (reference sequence). This CDR3 has 15 residues. The CDR3 spells CSASTSGGLEETQYF. CDR3 coding DNA: TGCAGTGCTAGTACTAGCGGGGGGTTGGAAGAGACCCAGTACTTC.

This clonotype was recorded a few times. This rearrangement joins TRBV5-1 to TRBJ2-7; 9 positions match TRBD1. Trimming removed 7 bases from V and 6 bases from J; junction bases left unmatched: 8. CDR3 size: 13 residues. Germline CDR1 and CDR2: SGHRS and YFSETQ. DNA for the CDR3: TGCGCCAGCGGTTCTCTGGACAGGGGCGAGCAGTACTTC. It is translated as CASGSLDRGEQYF.

With regard to this clonotype: This could be a read error, since a much larger clone is one nucleotide away. The rearrangement joins TRBV20-1 to TRBJ2-3; D gene unclear. Germline V gives CDR1 DFQATT, CDR2 SNEGSKA (reference sequence). The CDR3 runs to 12 residues. Trimming stripped 2 bases from V and 1 base from J, with 4 bases between. The CDR3 reads CSARQGTDTQYF. Here the CDR3 DNA reads TGCAGTGCTAGACAGGGCACAGATACGCAGTATTTT.

The gene calls are TRBV10-3 and TRBJ2-1; no clear D. The CDR3 totals 11 residues. The germline V gene encodes CDR1 ENHRY and CDR2 SYGVKD. V was shortened by 2 bases and J by 10 bases, with 6 bases between the two germline ends. CDR3 sequence: CAISEREEQFF. The CDR3, as DNA: TGTGCCATCAGTGAGAGGGAAGAGCAGTTCTTC.

The chain joins TRBV20-1 to TRBJ1-1; D gene unclear. The CDR3 has 13 residues. Trimming pared 1 base from V and 0 bases from J, leaving 6 bases between. Germline assignment: CDR1 DFQATT and CDR2 SNEGSKA (reference sequence). CDR3 protein: CSARAGMNTEAFF. The CDR3, as DNA: TGCAGTGCTAGAGCCGGGATGAACACTGAAGCTTTCTTT.